The rows below give T cell receptor beta chains drawn from one sample of a study of shared clonotypes between healthy human individuals. Assay: immunoSEQ multiplex PCR; the TCRdb copy retains only in-frame clones and omits some. The profile shows 2 million to 2.5 million clones, just under 95% of them singletons. The sequencing input was naive CD4+ T cells from PBMCs. The receptors here all came from a man aged 18 to 29 in good health. Some clones in this sample may be carry-over from other donors' samples. Each CDR3 is given with its conserved first and last residue. A D gene is named only where the DNA matches it firmly. The size entry is marked missing in some rows and otherwise reads once, few, many or a size class.

J	size	V	D	DNA	CDR3
TRBJ2-3	-	TRBV27	-	TGTGCCAGCACCCGCGGGCCGAGGCAGTATTTT	CASTRGPRQYF
TRBJ2-1	-	TRBV2	-	TGTGCCAGCAGGGCCCTTTTGGGGTCCTACAATGAGCAGTTCTTC	CASRALLGSYNEQFF
TRBJ2-4	-	TRBV5-6	-	TGTGCCAGCAGCTTCTTCGTCTCGACCAAAAACATTCAGTACTTC	CASSFFVSTKNIQYF
TRBJ2-2	-	TRBV29-1	TRBD2	TGCAGCGTTGGGCGGGAGCGGAGCACCGGGGAGCTGTTTTTT	CSVGRERSTGELFF
TRBJ2-1	-	TRBV28	TRBD2	TGTGCCAGCAGTCCCGCCCGGACTAGCGGGAACAATGAGCAGTTCTTC	CASSPARTSGNNEQFF
TRBJ2-7	-	TRBV10-3	-	TGTGCCATCAGTGAGAGGACCGCGTCCTACGAGCAGTACTTC	CAISERTASYEQYF
TRBJ2-1	-	TRBV29-1	TRBD2	TGCAGCGTACCGGGACTAGCGGGAGAGGACTACAATGAGCAGTTCTTC	CSVPGLAGEDYNEQFF
TRBJ1-2	-	TRBV28	TRBD1	TGTGCCAGCAGTCTAGGGGGCGCCGCCTATATATATGGCTACACCTTC	CASSLGGAAYIYGYTF
TRBJ2-3	-	TRBV4-2	-	TGTGCCAGCAGCCAGGACCCCGCAGATACGCAGTATTTT	CASSQDPADTQYF
TRBJ1-2	-	TRBV4-3	-	TGCGCCAGCAGCCAAGAGACAGGACCTGGCTACACCTTC	CASSQETGPGYTF
TRBJ2-1	-	TRBV11-2	TRBD1	TGTGCCAGCAGCTCCGTACGACAGGGTTTCTACAATGAGCAGTTCTTC	CASSSVRQGFYNEQFF
TRBJ2-7	-	TRBV27	-	TGTGCCAGCAGTTTGTCTCTGGGCGAGCAGTACTTC	CASSLSLGEQYF
TRBJ2-3	-	TRBV7-2	TRBD2	TGTGCCAGCAGCTGGGGGGGGAACAAGGCAGATACGCAGTATTTT	CASSWGGNKADTQYF
TRBJ2-7	-	TRBV29-1	TRBD2	TGCAGCGCGACTAGCAGCCACGAGCAGTACTTC	CSATSSHEQYF
TRBJ2-5	-	TRBV2	-	TGTGCCAGCAGTGAAATCACTAGCCAAGAGACCCAGTACTTC	CASSEITSQETQYF
TRBJ2-7	-	TRBV11-1	TRBD1	TGTGCCAGCAGTCCGGACAGGTCCCCCTACGAGCAGTACTTC	CASSPDRSPYEQYF
TRBJ2-2	-	TRBV11-2	TRBD2	TGTGCCAGCAGCCCAGGGTACGGCGGGAGTTCCCCGGGGGAGCTGTTTTTT	CASSPGYGGSSPGELFF
TRBJ2-6	-	TRBV28	-	TGTGCCAGCAGCCCCGCTGGGACTGGGGCCAACGTCTTGACTTTC	CASSPAGTGANVLTF
TRBJ1-1	once	TRBV7-9	TRBD1	TGTGCCAGCAGCTTGGGGCAGGGGGCGAACACTGAAGCTTTCTTT	CASSLGQGANTEAFF
TRBJ1-5	-	TRBV4-1	TRBD1	TGCGCCAGCAGCCAAGGGGACAGGAGCCATAGCAATCAGCCCCAGCATTTT	CASSQGDRSHSNQPQHF
TRBJ2-7	-	TRBV7-2	-	TGTGCCAGCAGCTCCACCATTGGCAGGGCCCACGAGCAGTACTTC	CASSSTIGRAHEQYF
TRBJ2-7	-	TRBV11-3	-	TGTGCCAGCAGTTACGACACGTCTCCCTCCTACGAGCAGTACTTC	CASSYDTSPSYEQYF
TRBJ2-2	-	TRBV5-6	-	TGTGCCAGCAGCTTGATTGGCCCGAACACCGGGGAGCTGTTTTTT	CASSLIGPNTGELFF
TRBJ2-1	-	TRBV7-3	-	TGTGCCAGCAGCCGAGACGGACTATCCGATGAGCAGTTCTTC	CASSRDGLSDEQFF
TRBJ2-3	-	TRBV18	TRBD2	TGTGCCAGCTCACCGGGGCTAGCGGCAGATACGCAGTATTTT	CASSPGLAADTQYF
TRBJ2-1	-	TRBV9	TRBD2	TGTGCCAGCAGCGGACGACTAGCGGGCACGACGTATTCTTACAATGAGCAGTTCTTC	CASSGRLAGTTYSYNEQFF
TRBJ1-4	few	TRBV5-1	-	TGCGCCAGCAGCCCTGACGGGACAACTAATGAAAAACTGTTTTTT	CASSPDGTTNEKLFF
TRBJ1-1	once	TRBV5-5	TRBD1	TGTGCCAGCAGCTTACCGGGACAGGGGGGTACTGAAGCTTTCTTT	CASSLPGQGGTEAFF
TRBJ2-4	-	TRBV7-8	-	TGTGCCAGCAGCTACAGCAAGGGCATTCAGTACTTC	CASSYSKGIQYF
TRBJ2-5	-	TRBV25-1	-	TGTGCCAGCAGTGAATCCCGGGGCAGGGGGGATTTCCAAGAGACCCAGTACTTC	CASSESRGRGDFQETQYF
TRBJ2-1	-	TRBV7-2	-	TGTGCCAGCAGCTTGTGGGGTGGGGATAATGAGCAGTTCTTC	CASSLWGGDNEQFF
TRBJ2-7	-	TRBV5-4	TRBD1	TGTGCCAGCAGCTCCCGGGACAGGGGAGAGCAGTACTTC	CASSSRDRGEQYF
TRBJ1-2	-	TRBV18	-	TGTGCCAGCTCACCTTACAGGGAAGGGCCCGGCTACACCTTC	CASSPYREGPGYTF
TRBJ2-1	-	TRBV4-3	TRBD1	TGCGCCAGCCGACCTTCAGGGGGCATAGCTCGTCAGTTCTTC	CASRPSGGIARQFF
TRBJ2-1	-	TRBV15	-	TGTGCCACCAGCAGACGAGCGGAGATATCCTACAATGAGCAGTTCTTC	CATSRRAEISYNEQFF
TRBJ2-7	once	TRBV28	TRBD2	TGTGCCAGCAGTTTTCCCTGGGAGGGCTACGAGCAGTACTTC	CASSFPWEGYEQYF
TRBJ2-3	-	TRBV14	TRBD2	TGTGCCAGCAGCCAAGATTCAGGACTAGCGGGAGTCACAGATACGCAGTATTTT	CASSQDSGLAGVTDTQYF
TRBJ2-5	-	TRBV11-2	-	TGTGCCAGCAGTCCGACTAGTCAAGAGACCCAGTACTTC	CASSPTSQETQYF
TRBJ2-1	-	TRBV5-6	TRBD1	TGTGCCAGCAGCTTTCTACAGGGGGGCTCCACAAGTGAGCAGTTCTTC	CASSFLQGGSTSEQFF
TRBJ1-2	-	TRBV29-1	-	TGCAGCGTTGGTACAGGAGCTAACTATGGCTACACCTTC	CSVGTGANYGYTF
TRBJ1-4	-	TRBV5-4	-	TGTGCCAGCAGCAATGAAGGGAATAGCGAAAAACTGTTTTTT	CASSNEGNSEKLFF
TRBJ2-7	-	TRBV7-2	-	TGTGCCAGCAGCCGAGCAGGATCCTACGGGCAGTACTTC	CASSRAGSYGQYF
TRBJ2-1	-	TRBV28	TRBD2	TGTGCCAGCCGGTCTTACGTCGGGGGGGGGTGGAACAATGAGCAGTTCTTC	CASRSYVGGGWNNEQFF
TRBJ1-1	-	TRBV18	-	TGTGCCAGCTCGTACGGGGGGGACACTGAAGCTTTCTTT	CASSYGGDTEAFF
TRBJ2-6	-	TRBV6-1	TRBD2	TGTGCCAGCACGGGAGGGGACGCGGGGGCCAACGTCCTGACTTTC	CASTGGDAGANVLTF
TRBJ2-3	-	TRBV30	-	TGTGCCTGGAGTCAGTTAGCGTCACGCACAGATACGCAGTATTTT	CAWSQLASRTDTQYF
TRBJ1-2	-	TRBV19	TRBD1	TGTGCCAGTAGTACAACCGGGACAGGGCACTATGGCTACACCTTC	CASSTTGTGHYGYTF
TRBJ1-1	-	TRBV27	-	TGTGCCAGCGGCTCTTGGGGGCCCACTGAAGCTTTCTTT	CASGSWGPTEAFF
TRBJ2-5	-	TRBV11-2	TRBD2	TGTGCCAGCAGCTTAGGGCGTAGCGGGGCAACCCAAGAGACCCAGTACTTC	CASSLGRSGATQETQYF
TRBJ1-5	-	TRBV7-9	-	TGTGCCAGGGGCAATCAGCCCCAGCATTTT	CARGNQPQHF
TRBJ1-5	-	TRBV27	-	TGTGCCAGCGGCCACCCCGATCAGCCCCAGCATTTT	CASGHPDQPQHF
TRBJ1-4	few	TRBV5-1	-	TGCGCCAGCAGCTCCCAACCAACTAATGAAAAACTGTTTTTT	CASSSQPTNEKLFF